The clone carrying this T cell receptor (beta chain) was picked up one time. Its antigen is unidentified. These data originate in a study of Graves' ophthalmopathy and Graves' hyperthyroidism. The CDR3 length is 16 residues. Losses at the gene ends were 5 bases for V and 5 bases for J; bases not matched to a gene: 9. Germline assignment: CDR1 SGHVS and CDR2 FQNEAQ. Overall study results and limits: Using a 13-signature model, the authors split ophthalmopathy from stable hyperthyroidism, with under 90% sensitivity and approximately 81% specificity. Among expanded thyroid clonotypes above 0.001 frequency, most also occurred in blood.

Scientists amplified the TCR beta CDR3 regions from RNA transcripts. An initial RT-PCR round employing HTBI primers preceded a second-round multiplex PCR. TCRdb independently ran MiXCR on the multiplex PCR reads; one entry per CDR3 protein. The data show a few hundred thousand distinct CDR3 sequences, 20% to 25% seen once. The TCR sequence derives from a woman in her fifties or sixties with Graves' ophthalmopathy. Sequencing was carried out using peripheral blood. The genes are TRBV7-8 and TRBJ2-7, with 13 bases aligning to TRBD2. The CDR3 DNA reads TGTGCCAGCAGCGAACCGGGACTAGCGGGATTCCACGAGCAGTACTTC. Its translation: CASSEPGLAGFHEQYF.